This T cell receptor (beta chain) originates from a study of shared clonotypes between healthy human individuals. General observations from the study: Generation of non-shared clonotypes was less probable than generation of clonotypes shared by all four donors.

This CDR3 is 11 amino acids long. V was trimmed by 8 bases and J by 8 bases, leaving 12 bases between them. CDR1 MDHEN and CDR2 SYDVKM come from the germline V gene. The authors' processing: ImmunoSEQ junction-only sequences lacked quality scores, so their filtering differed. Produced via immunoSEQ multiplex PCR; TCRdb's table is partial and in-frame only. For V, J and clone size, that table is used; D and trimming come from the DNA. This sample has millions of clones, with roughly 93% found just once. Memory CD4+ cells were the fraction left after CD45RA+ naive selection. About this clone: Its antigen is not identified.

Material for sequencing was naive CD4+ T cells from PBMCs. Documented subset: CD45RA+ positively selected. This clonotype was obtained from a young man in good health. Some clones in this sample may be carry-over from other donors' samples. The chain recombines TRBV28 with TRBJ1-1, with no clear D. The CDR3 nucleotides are TGTGCCAGCGGGAACAGTGTGGAAGCTTTCTTT. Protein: CASGNSVEAFF.